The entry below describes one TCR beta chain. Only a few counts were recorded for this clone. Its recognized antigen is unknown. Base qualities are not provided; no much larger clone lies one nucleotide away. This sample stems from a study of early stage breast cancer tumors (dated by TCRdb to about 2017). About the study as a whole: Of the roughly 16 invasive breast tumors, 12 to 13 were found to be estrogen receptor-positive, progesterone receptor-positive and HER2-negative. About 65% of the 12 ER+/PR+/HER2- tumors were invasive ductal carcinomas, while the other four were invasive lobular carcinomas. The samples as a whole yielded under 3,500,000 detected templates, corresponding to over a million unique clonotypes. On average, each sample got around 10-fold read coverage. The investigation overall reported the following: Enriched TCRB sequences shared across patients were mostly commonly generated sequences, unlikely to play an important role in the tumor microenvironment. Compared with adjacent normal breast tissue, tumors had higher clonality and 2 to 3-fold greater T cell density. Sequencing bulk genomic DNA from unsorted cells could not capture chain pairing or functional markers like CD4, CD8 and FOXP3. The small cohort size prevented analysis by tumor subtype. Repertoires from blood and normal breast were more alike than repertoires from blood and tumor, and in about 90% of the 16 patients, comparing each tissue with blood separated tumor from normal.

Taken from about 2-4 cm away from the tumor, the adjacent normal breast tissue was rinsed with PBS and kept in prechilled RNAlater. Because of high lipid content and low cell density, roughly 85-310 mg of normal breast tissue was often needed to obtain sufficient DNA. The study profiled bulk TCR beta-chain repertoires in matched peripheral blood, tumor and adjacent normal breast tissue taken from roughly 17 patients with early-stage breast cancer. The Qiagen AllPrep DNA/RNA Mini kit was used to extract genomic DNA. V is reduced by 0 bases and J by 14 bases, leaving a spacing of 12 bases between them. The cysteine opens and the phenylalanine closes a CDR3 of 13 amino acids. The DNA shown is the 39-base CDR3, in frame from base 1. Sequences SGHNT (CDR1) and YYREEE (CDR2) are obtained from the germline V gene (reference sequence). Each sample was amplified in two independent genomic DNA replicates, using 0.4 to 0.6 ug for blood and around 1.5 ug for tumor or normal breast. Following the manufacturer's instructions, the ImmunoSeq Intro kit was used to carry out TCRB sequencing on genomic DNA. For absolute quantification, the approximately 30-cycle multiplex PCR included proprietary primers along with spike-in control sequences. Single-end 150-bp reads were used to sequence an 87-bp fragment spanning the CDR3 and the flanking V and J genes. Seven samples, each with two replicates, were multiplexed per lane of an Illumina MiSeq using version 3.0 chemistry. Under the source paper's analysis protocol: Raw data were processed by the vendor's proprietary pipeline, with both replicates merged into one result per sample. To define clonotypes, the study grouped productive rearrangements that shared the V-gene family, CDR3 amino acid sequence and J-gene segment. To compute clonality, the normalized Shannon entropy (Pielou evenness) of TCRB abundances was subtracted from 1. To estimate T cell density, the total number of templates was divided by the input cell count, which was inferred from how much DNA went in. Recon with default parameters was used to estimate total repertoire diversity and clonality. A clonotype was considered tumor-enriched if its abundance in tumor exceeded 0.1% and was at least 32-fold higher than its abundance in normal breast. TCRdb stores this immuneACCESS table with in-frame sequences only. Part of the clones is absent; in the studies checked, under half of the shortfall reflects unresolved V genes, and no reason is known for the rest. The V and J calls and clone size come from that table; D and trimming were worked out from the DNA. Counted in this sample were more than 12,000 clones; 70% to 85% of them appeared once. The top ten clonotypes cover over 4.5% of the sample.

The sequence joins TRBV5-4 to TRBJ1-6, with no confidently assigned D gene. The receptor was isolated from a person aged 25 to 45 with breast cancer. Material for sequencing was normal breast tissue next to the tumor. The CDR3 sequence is CASSLESHRALHF. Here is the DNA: TGTGCCAGCAGCTTGGAGAGCCATCGGGCCCTCCACTTT.